Each of the 13 T cell receptor beta chains below was sequenced from the same sample in a study of cytomegalovirus exposure and HLA in healthy donors. Vbeta (60) and Jbeta (13) primers were used in the PCR. Libraries were prepared by immunoSEQ multiplex PCR; TCRdb keeps only in-frame clonotypes and omits some of them. The ten top clones account for approximately 2.6%, within a sample of more than 110,000 clones. Sequenced material: PBMCs. These receptor sequences come from a man aged 35 to 55 in good health and CMV-seronegative.

The V gene is TRBV6-1, the J gene TRBJ2-7, with TRBD1 matching 11 bases. Germline CDR1 and CDR2: MNHNS and SASEGT. The CDR3 totals 13 residues. The ends lost 9 bases at V and 3 bases at J; junction bases unmatched: 4. The CDR3: CASRDRGSYEQYF. DNA of the CDR3: TGTGCCAGTCGGGACAGGGGGAGCTACGAGCAGTACTTC.

The J gene is TRBJ1-6, the V gene TRBV19; unclear D gene. The CDR3 runs 17 residues. The ends were cut back, 6 bases at V and 7 bases at J, with 22 bases in the middle. Germline loops: CDR1 LNHDA, CDR2 SQIVND (reference sequence). The CDR3 sequence: CASRQPRGTGENSPLHF. The CDR3 nucleotides are TGTGCCAGTAGGCAGCCTCGGGGAACGGGAGAAAATTCACCCCTCCACTTT. Full variable domain (rest looked up from reference TRBV19 and TRBJ1-6): DGGITQSPKYLFRKEGQNVTLSCEQNLNHDAMYWYRQDPGQGLRLIYYSQIVNDFQKGDIAEGYSVSREKKESFPLTVTSAQKNPTAFYLCASRQPRGTGENSPLHFGNGTRLTVT.

The chain recombines TRBV5-6 with TRBJ2-3; TRBD2 matches 7 bases. With 6 bases clipped from V and 2 bases from J, the junction kept 9 bases outside the gene matches. CDR1 is SGHDT and CDR2 is YYEEEE in the germline V gene. This CDR3 spans 15 amino acids. CDR3 sequence: CASTILAVNTDTQYF. The CDR3 nucleotides read TGTGCCAGCACCATCCTAGCGGTTAACACAGATACGCAGTATTTT.

The chain recombines TRBV15 with TRBJ1-3, with D maybe TRBD1 (6 bases). The germline gives CDR1 LNHNV, CDR2 YYDKDF (reference sequence). V dropped 0 bases and J dropped 5 bases, with 11 bases sitting between them. CDR3 length: 15 amino acids. This CDR3 is CATSRDWTDRNTIYF. DNA of the CDR3: TGTGCCACCAGCAGAGATTGGACAGACCGAAACACCATATATTTT.

The chain uses TRBV9 and TRBJ1-1, with a weak D call TRBD1 (5 bases). The CDR3 has 15 residues. Germline V CDR1 and CDR2: SGDLS, YYNGEE. Trimming stripped 0 bases from V and 4 bases from J, with 13 bases between. CDR3 coding DNA: TGTGCCAGCAGCGTAGCGGGGGGACGGGGCACTGAAGCTTTCTTT. Protein product: CASSVAGGRGTEAFF.

The chain links TRBV18 to TRBJ2-1; D is ambiguous. Trimming pared 3 bases from V and 2 bases from J, leaving 8 bases between. This CDR3 contains 14 residues. The V gene's germline CDR1 is KGHSH and CDR2 LQKENI. The CDR3 DNA sequence: TGTGCCAGCTCACCTACGGGTACCTACAATGAGCAGTTCTTC. Its translation: CASSPTGTYNEQFF.

V gene TRBV19 combines with J gene TRBJ1-4; D is undetermined. The CDR3 extends over 16 amino acids. CDR1 and CDR2 from the germline V gene are LNHDA and SQIVND (reference sequence). The V and J ends lost 4 bases and 4 bases respectively, with 16 bases between them. The CDR3, as DNA: TGTGCCAGTAGTAAACAATATGGGGAGCATAATGAAAAACTGTTTTTT. Protein: CASSKQYGEHNEKLFF.

V and J are TRBV4-3 and TRBJ2-3; 8 nucleotides align to TRBD1. Trimming took 0 bases from V and 3 from J; bases not matched to a gene: 5. The germline V gene encodes CDR1 LGHNA and CDR2 YSLEER. CDR3 size: 16 residues. DNA of the CDR3: TGCGCCAGCAGCCAAGATTCAGGGGGCAGAACAGATACGCAGTATTTT. As protein: CASSQDSGGRTDTQYF.

This sequence joins TRBV6-5 and TRBJ2-4; no firm D call. Deletions cut 0 bases from V and 0 bases from J, with 9 bases between. In germline, CDR1 is MNHEY, CDR2 SVGAGI. The CDR3 has 16 residues. CDR3 coding DNA: TGTGCCAGCAGTTACTCTTTGTCCTTAGCCAAAAACATTCAGTACTTC. Encoded protein: CASSYSLSLAKNIQYF.

The chain joins TRBV5-6 to TRBJ2-3; D is unclear. V lost 4 bases to trimming and J lost 2 bases, with 5 bases between them. CDR3 length: 12 residues. The germline gives CDR1 SGHDT, CDR2 YYEEEE. CDR3: CASSPHTDTQYF. CDR3 sequence (DNA): TGTGCCAGCAGCCCACACACAGATACGCAGTATTTT. Using reference TRBV5-6 and TRBJ2-3 for the parts outside the CDR3, the full variable domain is DAGVTQSPTHLIKTRGQQVTLRCSPKSGHDTVSWYQQALGQGPQFIFQYYEEEERQRGNFPDRFSGHQFPNYSSELNVNALLLGDSALYLCASSPHTDTQYFGPGTRLTVL.

This CDR3 is CASSVLSGGTTGELFF. DNA of the CDR3: TGTGCCAGCAGCGTTTTATCGGGGGGAACCACCGGGGAGCTGTTTTTT. The chain uses TRBV9 and TRBJ2-2; 7 bases match TRBD2. Germline-derived CDR1 and CDR2 are SGDLS and YYNGEE. V shed 2 bases, J shed 4 bases, and the junction held 8 bases outside the gene matches. The CDR3 length is 16 residues.

The chain recombines TRBV2 with TRBJ1-4; D may be TRBD1 (5 bases). The CDR3 is made up of 14 amino acids. Trimming cost V 5 bases and J 5 bases, with 12 bases left between them. The germline V gene encodes CDR1 SNHLY and CDR2 FYNNEI. CDR3 coding DNA: TGTGCCAGCAGTCAAAGGGAGGGGAATGAAAAACTGTTTTTT. It specifies CASSQREGNEKLFF.

The J gene is TRBJ1-4, the V gene TRBV9, with a tentative D call TRBD1 (5 bases). CDR1 is SGDLS, CDR2 YYNGEE, per germline. The V end lost 3 bases, the J end lost 6 bases, and 12 bases lay between the germline ends. This CDR3 contains 14 residues. The CDR3 is CASSERGRDEKLFF. As DNA, the CDR3 is TGTGCCAGCAGCGAAAGGGGCAGAGATGAAAAACTGTTTTTT.